One sample yielded the 27 T cell receptor beta chains listed below, sequenced in a study of blood T cell repertoires in COVID-19. The table came from immunoSEQ multiplex PCR; TCRdb's copy has only in-frame clones and leaves some out. The sample has some 310,000 clones, roughly 84% seen once. The material sequenced was peripheral blood. These receptors were obtained from a man aged 50-59 years with active or convalescent COVID-19.

This clone appeared once. The J gene is TRBJ2-7, the V gene TRBV27; weak D call: TRBD2 (6 bases). Trimming took off 3 bases at V and 0 bases at J, with 15 bases between the two ends. This CDR3 is 16 amino acids long. CDR1 and CDR2 from the germline V gene are MNHEY and SMNVEV (reference sequence). CDR3 region: CASSLGTGASSYEQYF. The CDR3 DNA follows: TGTGCCAGCAGTTTGGGGACTGGGGCCAGCTCCTACGAGCAGTACTTC.

This clone was observed once. The chain is built from TRBV19 and TRBJ1-6, with TRBD1 matching over 9 bases. V gave up 4 bases and J gave up 7 bases; unmatched junction bases: 5. CDR3 length: 15 amino acids. CDR1 LNHDA and CDR2 SQIVND come from the germline V gene (reference sequence). CDR3 amino acids: CASSRDRVMNSPLHF. In nucleotides, the CDR3 is TGTGCCAGTAGTAGGGACAGGGTGATGAATTCACCCCTCCACTTT.

The rearrangement uses TRBV9 and TRBJ2-1; 14 nucleotides align to TRBD2. This CDR3 contains 20 residues. The germline V gene encodes CDR1 SGDLS and CDR2 YYNGEE. Trimming removed 1 base from V and 0 bases from J; junction bases left unmatched: 9. The CDR3 region has the DNA TGTGCCAGCAGCGTACCCTCCGGGACTAGCGGGGGAAGCTCCTACAATGAGCAGTTCTTC. This sequence encodes CASSVPSGTSGGSSYNEQFF.

The rearrangement uses TRBV25-1 and TRBJ1-5; D gene uncertain. Germline loops: CDR1 MGHDK, CDR2 SYGVNS. The CDR3 covers 16 residues. Trimming took 4 bases from V and 4 from J, leaving 17 bases between them. The CDR3 bases are TGTGCCAGCAGTGCCTCCGGGGTGTGGGGAAATCAGCCCCAGCATTTT. Its translation: CASSASGVWGNQPQHF.

Comments on this clone: Other DNA sequences in the same sample also yield this CDR3. This chain connects TRBV6-5 to TRBJ1-4, with TRBD1 matching 7 bases. CDR1 and CDR2 from the germline V gene are MNHEY and SVGAGI. The CDR3 loop spans 15 amino acids. Unmatched junction bases numbered 3, after V lost 0 bases and J lost 5 bases. CDR3 amino acids: CASSYSTGLNEKLFF. The DNA of the CDR3 is TGTGCCAGCAGTTACTCGACAGGGTTAAATGAAAAACTGTTTTTT.

V gene TRBV6-1 combines with J gene TRBJ1-2; D is undetermined. The CDR3 contains 13 residues. V gave up 2 bases and J gave up 5 bases, with 9 bases separating them. Per the germline V gene, CDR1 is MNHNS and CDR2 is SASEGT. CDR3 in DNA: TGTGCCAGCAGTGAAAGCCCTGGTTATGGCTACACCTTC. Protein product: CASSESPGYGYTF.

The chain has TRBV27 and TRBJ2-3; TRBD1 matches 7 bases. Germline assignment: CDR1 MNHEY and CDR2 SMNVEV (reference sequence). There are 18 residues in the CDR3. The V and J ends lost 2 bases and 1 base, in that order; junction bases with no gene match: 12. The CDR3 region is CASSLRPHQGVGTDTQYF. The CDR3 DNA is TGTGCCAGCAGTTTAAGACCTCACCAGGGGGTTGGCACAGATACGCAGTATTTT.

The chain employs TRBV5-1 and TRBJ2-1; 10 bases are a match to TRBD2. From germline, CDR1 is SGHRS and CDR2 YFSETQ. This CDR3 has 22 residues. V lost 1 base, J lost 0 bases, and 19 bases stayed unmatched. CDR3 amino acids: CASSLQPTLAGETVSSYNEQFF. As DNA, the CDR3 is TGCGCCAGCAGCTTGCAACCAACCCTAGCGGGAGAAACCGTGAGCTCCTACAATGAGCAGTTCTTC.

The chain carries TRBV19 and TRBJ2-2, with a weak D call TRBD1 (6 bases). V shed 5 bases and J shed 1 base, with 14 bases lying between them. The CDR3 covers 16 residues. Germline CDR1 LNHDA, CDR2 SQIVND (reference sequence). The DNA for the CDR3 is TGTGCCAGTAGTGCCATCGGGACACTGAACACCGGGGAGCTGTTTTTT. Amino acids: CASSAIGTLNTGELFF.

The chain links TRBV7-9 to TRBJ2-2, with a possible D match to TRBD1 (6 bases). The CDR3 length is 17 residues. The germline V gene encodes CDR1 SEHNR and CDR2 FQNEAQ (reference sequence). With 3 bases removed from V and 1 base from J, the gap between germline ends came to 15 bases. The CDR3 DNA reads TGTGCCAGCAGCTTTAACAGGGTGGTTGGGAACACCGGGGAGCTGTTTTTT. It encodes CASSFNRVVGNTGELFF.

The chain recombines TRBV4-2 with TRBJ1-6; 12 bases are a match to TRBD1. Germline V gene lookup returns CDR1 LGHNA and CDR2 YNFKEQ. The trim removed 1 base at V and 7 bases at J, leaving 17 bases unmatched. The length of the CDR3 is 21 residues. Here the CDR3 reads CASSQAWWDRGPLAENSPLHF. The CDR3 region has the DNA TGTGCCAGCAGCCAAGCCTGGTGGGACAGGGGGCCGTTGGCGGAAAATTCACCCCTCCACTTT.

The rearrangement joins TRBV9 to TRBJ2-5; tentative D call: TRBD2 (6 bases). Per the germline V gene, CDR1 is SGDLS and CDR2 is YYNGEE. Trimming left V 0 bases short and J 3 bases short, with 9 bases between. The CDR3 extends over 14 amino acids. The CDR3 protein is CASSVVWGEETQYF. Here the CDR3 DNA reads TGTGCCAGCAGCGTAGTATGGGGGGAAGAGACCCAGTACTTC.

This sequence joins TRBV10-1 and TRBJ1-5; D is ambiguous. This CDR3 is 17 amino acids long. Looked up from germline, CDR1 is WNHNN and CDR2 is SYGVQD (reference sequence). Trimming stripped 11 bases from V and 0 bases from J, with 23 bases between. DNA of the CDR3: TGCGCCTGTTACTCGGGAGGCAGTCCAAATAGCAATCAGCCCCAGCATTTT. It codes for CACYSGGSPNSNQPQHF.

J is TRBJ1-5 and V is TRBV30; TRBD1 matches 8 bases. J gave up 7 bases and V 2 bases, and 7 bases lay outside the gene matches. In germline, CDR1 is GTSNPN, CDR2 SVGIG (reference sequence). The CDR3 extends over 14 amino acids. The CDR3 spells CAWSLGTGRQPQHF. The CDR3 DNA sequence: TGTGCCTGGAGTTTAGGGACAGGAAGGCAGCCCCAGCATTTT.

This chain connects TRBV7-8 to TRBJ1-3; TRBD1 agrees at 8 bases. V dropped 5 bases and J dropped 0; count of bases not matched to a gene: 6. The CDR3 length is 16 residues. Germline values: CDR1 SGHVS, CDR2 FQNEAQ. The CDR3 loop is CASSPTGVLSGNTIYF. CDR3 coding DNA: TGTGCCAGCAGCCCGACAGGGGTCCTCTCTGGAAACACCATATATTTT.

This chain links TRBV19 with TRBJ1-2; D remains unclear. The CDR3 contains 16 residues. V gave up 0 bases and J gave up 7 bases, with 18 bases separating them. Germline assignment: CDR1 LNHDA and CDR2 SQIVND (reference sequence). The CDR3 loop reads CASSIDHWNRLSGYTF. The DNA for the CDR3 is TGTGCCAGTAGTATAGATCACTGGAATCGACTAAGTGGCTACACCTTC.

The chain couples TRBV9 to TRBJ1-6; 10 bases align to TRBD1. CDR1 and CDR2 from the germline V gene are SGDLS and YYNGEE. CDR3 length equals 15 residues. V was pared by 0 bases and J by 9 bases, with 3 bases of the junction left unmatched. The DNA for the CDR3 is TGTGCCAGCAGCGTAGGGACAGGGGGAAGTTCACCCCTCCACTTT. This gives the protein CASSVGTGGSSPLHF.

This chain links TRBV24-1 with TRBJ2-2; 9 nucleotides agree with TRBD1. Germline V gene data show CDR1 as KGHDR and CDR2 as SFDVKD. The CDR3 extends over 16 amino acids. Trimming at V came to 0 bases and at J to 5 bases, leaving 3 bases not matched to a gene. The CDR3 DNA sequence: TGTGCCACCAGTGATTTGTCGACAGGGGGAACCGGGGAGCTGTTTTTT. It is translated as CATSDLSTGGTGELFF.

The chain carries TRBV27 and TRBJ1-4, with D tentatively TRBD1 (6 bases). CDR1 and CDR2 (germline): MNHEY, SMNVEV (reference sequence). Trimming removed 5 bases at V and 8 bases at J, with 9 bases between. The CDR3 sequence is 12 residues long. As DNA, the CDR3 is TGTGCCAGCAGTAAACAGGGAGAAAAACTGTTTTTT. Translation: CASSKQGEKLFF.

The V and J genes are TRBV20-1 and TRBJ1-1; D possibly corresponds to TRBD1 (6 bases). V lost 3 bases, J lost 4 bases, and 9 bases lay in between. The CDR3 consists of 12 residues. Germline values: CDR1 DFQATT, CDR2 SNEGSKA (reference sequence). The CDR3 coding sequence is TGCAGTGCTAGTGGGGGCCTCACTGAAGCTTTCTTT. Protein sequence: CSASGGLTEAFF.

V is TRBV7-8 and J is TRBJ2-3, with 11 bases identical to TRBD2. The CDR3 extends over 18 amino acids. J gave up 0 bases and V 2 bases, and 7 bases lay outside the gene matches. The germline gives CDR1 SGHVS, CDR2 FQNEAQ. As DNA, the CDR3 is TGTGCCAGCAGCTTACGGGGACTAGCGGATTACAGCACAGATACGCAGTATTTT. Its translation: CASSLRGLADYSTDTQYF.

This sequence joins TRBV6-2 or TRBV6-3 and TRBJ2-5; 7 bases align to TRBD1. J lost 0 bases, V lost 5 bases, and 3 bases had no gene match. The CDR3 spans 14 residues. Germline loops: CDR1 MNHEY, CDR2 SVGEGT. The CDR3 loop is CASSPDRYQETQYF. CDR3 nucleotide sequence: TGTGCCAGCAGTCCGGACAGGTACCAAGAGACCCAGTACTTC.

The rearrangement links TRBV29-1 to TRBJ1-2; no clear D gene. This CDR3 spans 12 amino acids. The germline V and J ends were trimmed by 6 bases and 3 bases, with 11 bases remaining between them. Germline-derived CDR1 and CDR2 are SQVTM and ANQGSEA. The CDR3 is CSVGVGDYGYTF. CDR3 sequence (DNA): TGCAGCGTGGGAGTGGGAGACTATGGCTACACCTTC.

V usage is TRBV4-3 and J usage is TRBJ1-1; possible D gene TRBD1, 5 bases. Trimming took 0 bases from V and 0 from J, leaving 8 bases between them. Germline CDR1 LGHNA, CDR2 YSLEER. The length of the CDR3 is 15 residues. The CDR3 DNA reads TGCGCCAGCAGCCAAGAGGGAGGGGTGAACACTGAAGCTTTCTTT. This gives the protein CASSQEGGVNTEAFF.

The CDR3 nucleotides are TGTGCCAGCAGCTTGGGGCAGGCCTTGTTCTTC. This codes for CASSLGQALFF. The rearrangement uses TRBV5-6 and TRBJ2-1; D call uncertain. The CDR3 has 11 amino acids. CDR1 is SGHDT, CDR2 YYEEEE, per germline. The V gene lost 0 bases and the J gene lost 15 bases, with 10 bases spanning the gap.

V is TRBV2 and J is TRBJ1-1; 7 bases map to TRBD1. The germline V gene has CDR1 SNHLY and CDR2 FYNNEI. Trimming took 4 bases from V and 8 from J; bases not matched to a gene: 10. This CDR3 region has 14 residues. This chain's CDR3 is CASSGQGIVVEAFF. The DNA for the CDR3 is TGTGCCAGCAGTGGACAGGGAATTGTTGTCGAAGCTTTCTTT.

The CDR3 nucleotides read TGCGCCAGCAGCCAAGACGGTTCTCATTTGAACACTGAAGCTTTCTTT. This encodes CASSQDGSHLNTEAFF. The chain is built from TRBV4-3 and TRBJ1-1; D gene uncertain. CDR3 size: 16 residues. V was clipped by 0 bases and J by 0 bases, with 11 bases between them. Germline loops: CDR1 LGHNA, CDR2 YSLEER.